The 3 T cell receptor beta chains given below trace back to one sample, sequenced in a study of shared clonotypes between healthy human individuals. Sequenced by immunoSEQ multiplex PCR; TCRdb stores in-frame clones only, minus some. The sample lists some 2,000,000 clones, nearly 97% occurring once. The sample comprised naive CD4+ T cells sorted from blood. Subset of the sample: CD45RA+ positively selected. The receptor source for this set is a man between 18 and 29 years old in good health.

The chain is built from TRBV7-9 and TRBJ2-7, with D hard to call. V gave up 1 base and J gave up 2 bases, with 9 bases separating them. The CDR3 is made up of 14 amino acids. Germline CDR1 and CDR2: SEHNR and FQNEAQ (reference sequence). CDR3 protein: CASSLEWLTYEQYF. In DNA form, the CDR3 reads TGTGCCAGCAGCTTAGAATGGTTAACCTACGAGCAGTACTTC.

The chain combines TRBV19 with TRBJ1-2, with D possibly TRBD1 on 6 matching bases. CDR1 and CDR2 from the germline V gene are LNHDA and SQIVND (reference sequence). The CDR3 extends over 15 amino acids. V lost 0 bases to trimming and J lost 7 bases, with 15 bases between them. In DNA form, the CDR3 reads TGTGCCAGTAGTATAGATCCCACAGGGATAGGTGGCTACACCTTC. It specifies CASSIDPTGIGGYTF.

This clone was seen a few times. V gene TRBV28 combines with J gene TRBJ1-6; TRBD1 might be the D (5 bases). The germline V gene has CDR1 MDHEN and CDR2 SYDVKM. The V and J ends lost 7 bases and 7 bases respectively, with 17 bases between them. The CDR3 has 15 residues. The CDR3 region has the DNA TGTGCCAGCACCCTCGCTTCCAGGGCGAATTCACCCCTCCACTTT. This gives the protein CASTLASRANSPLHF.